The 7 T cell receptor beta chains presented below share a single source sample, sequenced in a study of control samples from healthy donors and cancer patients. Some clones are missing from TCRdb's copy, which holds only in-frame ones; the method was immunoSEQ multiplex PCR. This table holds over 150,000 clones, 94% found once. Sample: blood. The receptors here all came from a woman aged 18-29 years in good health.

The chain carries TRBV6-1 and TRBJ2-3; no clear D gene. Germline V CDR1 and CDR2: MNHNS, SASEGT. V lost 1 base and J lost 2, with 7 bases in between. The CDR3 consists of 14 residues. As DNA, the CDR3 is TGTGCCAGCAGTGAAGGGCGCGTCACAGATACGCAGTATTTT. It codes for CASSEGRVTDTQYF.

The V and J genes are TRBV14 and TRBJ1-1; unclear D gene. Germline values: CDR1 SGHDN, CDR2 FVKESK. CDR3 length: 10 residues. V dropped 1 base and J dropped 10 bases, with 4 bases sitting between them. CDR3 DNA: TGTGCCAGCAGCCAAGGTTTAGCTTTCTTT. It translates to CASSQGLAFF.

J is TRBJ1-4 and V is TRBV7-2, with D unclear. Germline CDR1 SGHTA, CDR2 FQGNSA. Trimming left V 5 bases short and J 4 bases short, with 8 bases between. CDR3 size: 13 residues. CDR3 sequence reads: CASSENFNEKLFF. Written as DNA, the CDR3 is TGTGCCAGCAGCGAAAATTTTAATGAAAAACTGTTTTTT.

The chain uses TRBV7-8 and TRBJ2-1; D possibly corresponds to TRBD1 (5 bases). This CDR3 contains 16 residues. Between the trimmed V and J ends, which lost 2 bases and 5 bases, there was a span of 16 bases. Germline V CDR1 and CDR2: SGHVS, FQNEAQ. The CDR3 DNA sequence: TGTGCCAGCAGCTTATTGGCAGGGTCCTTTGACAATGAGCAGTTCTTC. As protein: CASSLLAGSFDNEQFF.

In DNA, the CDR3 is TGTGCCAGCACCCTCAACGGGGGAGTGGGCTATGGCTACACCTTC. This encodes CASTLNGGVGYGYTF. The chain joins TRBV2 to TRBJ1-2; a weak D match, TRBD1 (5 bases). Trimming took off 7 bases at V and 4 bases at J, with 19 bases between the two ends. CDR1 and CDR2 from the germline V gene are SNHLY and FYNNEI. The CDR3 is made up of 15 amino acids.

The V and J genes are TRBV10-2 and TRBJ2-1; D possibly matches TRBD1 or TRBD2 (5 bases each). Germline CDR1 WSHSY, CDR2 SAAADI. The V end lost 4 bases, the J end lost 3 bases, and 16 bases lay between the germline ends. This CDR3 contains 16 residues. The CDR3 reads CASSVSRGAGYNEQFF. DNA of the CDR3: TGCGCCAGCAGTGTCTCGAGGGGTGCGGGCTACAATGAGCAGTTCTTC.

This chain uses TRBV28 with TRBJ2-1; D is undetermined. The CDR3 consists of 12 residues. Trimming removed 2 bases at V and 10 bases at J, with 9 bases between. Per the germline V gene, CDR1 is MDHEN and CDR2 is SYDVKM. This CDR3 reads CASSLRLREQFF. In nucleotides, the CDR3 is TGTGCCAGCAGTTTACGGTTGAGGGAGCAGTTCTTC.